The 32 T cell receptor beta chains below all came from one sample that was sequenced in a study of tumor-infiltrating lymphocytes in localized non-small cell lung cancer. Measured with immunoSEQ multiplex PCR; TCRdb has only the in-frame clones, and not every one. The table has about 15,000 clones, about 75% seen once. The sequencing sample was made of lung tumor tissue. These receptors all stem from a human donor with non-small cell lung cancer.

The V and J genes are TRBV7-2 and TRBJ2-2, with D maybe TRBD2 (6 bases). This CDR3 comprises 15 residues. Germline CDR1 and CDR2: SGHTA and FQGNSA. The V end lost 2 bases, the J end lost 6 bases, and 13 bases lay between the germline ends. DNA of the CDR3: TGTGCCAGCAGCTTAATCGGCGGGACTTCCGGGGAGCTGTTTTTT. Encoded protein: CASSLIGGTSGELFF.

In its sample, this clone is medium-sized. The V call is TRBV19, the J call TRBJ1-2, with a possible D match to TRBD1 (6 bases). The CDR3 length is 13 residues. Germline V gene lookup returns CDR1 LNHDA and CDR2 SQIVND (reference sequence). V shed 0 bases and J shed 6 bases, with 8 bases lying between them. CDR3 sequence reads: CASSIDQGHGYTF. For the CDR3, the DNA is TGTGCCAGTAGTATAGATCAGGGGCATGGCTACACCTTC.

V and J are TRBV7-9 and TRBJ2-3, with D possibly being TRBD2 (5 bases). Germline V CDR1 and CDR2: SEHNR, FQNEAQ (reference sequence). V was clipped by 2 bases and J by 2 bases, with 8 bases between them. This CDR3 region has 14 residues. The CDR3 spells CASSLLAYTDTQYF. Written as DNA, the CDR3 is TGTGCCAGCAGCTTACTAGCCTACACAGATACGCAGTATTTT.

The V and J genes are TRBV27 and TRBJ1-3; tentative D call: TRBD1 (5 bases). The germline V and J ends were trimmed by 6 bases and 4 bases, with 16 bases remaining between them. There are 15 residues in the CDR3. The germline CDR1 and CDR2 sequences are MNHEY and SMNVEV (reference sequence). CDR3 loop: CASRLTGAQGNTIYF. As DNA, the CDR3 is TGTGCCAGCAGGTTAACAGGCGCCCAAGGAAACACCATATATTTT.

This clone was detected only a few times. The chain links TRBV18 to TRBJ2-3; D is ambiguous. Trimming shortened V by 3 bases and J by 3 bases, and 7 bases separated the two germline ends. From germline, CDR1 is KGHSH and CDR2 LQKENI. The CDR3 has 13 amino acids. CDR3 amino acids: CASSPAGTDTQYF. The CDR3 DNA follows: TGTGCCAGCTCACCCGCTGGAACAGATACGCAGTATTTT.

This clone was seen more than once but under ten times. The rearrangement links TRBV7-9 to TRBJ2-1; 10 nucleotides match TRBD2. CDR1 and CDR2 from the germline V gene are SEHNR and FQNEAQ (reference sequence). The J segment lost 8 bases and the V segment lost 6 bases, leaving 13 bases of the junction unmatched. The CDR3 extends over 16 amino acids. CDR3 protein: CASSSIASGSRHEQFF. The CDR3 DNA reads TGTGCCAGCAGTTCCATCGCTAGCGGGAGTAGGCATGAGCAGTTCTTC.

This rearrangement joins TRBV29-1 to TRBJ2-7, with TRBD2 matching 11 bases. The V gene's germline CDR1 is SQVTM and CDR2 ANQGSEA. V shed 3 bases, J shed 7 bases, and the junction held 8 bases outside the gene matches. The length of the CDR3 is 14 residues. DNA for the CDR3: TGCAGCGTTGAGTTTCCTAGCGGGAGGAATGAGCAGTACTTC. This codes for CSVEFPSGRNEQYF.

This chain uses TRBV11-2 with TRBJ1-5; tentative D call: TRBD1 (6 bases). Germline CDR1 reads SGHAT; CDR2 reads FQNNGV. The V and J ends lost 6 bases and 7 bases respectively, with 16 bases between them. This CDR3 comprises 14 residues. The CDR3 sequence is CASSMGQPTQPQHF. DNA of the CDR3: TGTGCCAGCAGTATGGGACAACCGACCCAGCCCCAGCATTTT.

The CDR3 DNA is TGTGCCAGCAGTCCCTCTAGCGCCCGAGAGCAGTTCTTC. Translated: CASSPSSAREQFF. J is TRBJ2-1 and V is TRBV2; weak D call: TRBD2 (6 bases). The V end lost 5 bases, the J end lost 10 bases, and 15 bases lay between the germline ends. The germline CDR1 and CDR2 sequences are SNHLY and FYNNEI. The CDR3 covers 13 residues.

This chain connects TRBV7-2 to TRBJ1-5; possibly TRBD1 for D (5 bases). This CDR3 comprises 13 residues. CDR1 is SGHTA, CDR2 FQGNSA, per germline. Trimming stripped 1 base from V and 6 bases from J, with 7 bases between. The CDR3 loop is CASSLGQGQPQHF. CDR3 coding DNA: TGTGCCAGCAGCTTAGGTCAGGGTCAGCCCCAGCATTTT.

V gene TRBV14 combines with J gene TRBJ1-1; D remains ambiguous. V lost 2 bases and J 4 bases, leaving 8 bases between the germline ends. The CDR3 covers 13 residues. In germline, CDR1 is SGHDN, CDR2 FVKESK. CDR3: CASSQFGSTEAFF. The CDR3 nucleotides are TGTGCCAGCAGCCAATTTGGATCCACTGAAGCTTTCTTT.

The rearrangement links TRBV6-4 to TRBJ1-5; TRBD1 matches 10 bases. With 4 bases clipped from V and 2 bases from J, the junction kept 2 bases outside the gene matches. CDR1 is MRHNA, CDR2 SNTAGT, per germline. The CDR3 runs 15 residues. The CDR3 DNA sequence: TGTGCCAGCAGTGCCGGGACAGGGGGCAATCAGCCCCAGCATTTT. It codes for CASSAGTGGNQPQHF.

J is TRBJ2-7 and V is TRBV27, with 10 bases matching TRBD1. There are 15 residues in the CDR3. Germline CDR1 and CDR2: MNHEY and SMNVEV (reference sequence). J lost 3 bases, V lost 0 bases, and 2 bases had no gene match. This CDR3 reads CASSLSGTGVYEQYF. CDR3 nucleotides: TGTGCCAGCAGTTTATCAGGGACAGGGGTCTACGAGCAGTACTTC.

The rearrangement joins TRBV27 to TRBJ2-3; D unresolved. This CDR3 is 12 amino acids long. Trimming cost V 5 bases and J 2 bases, with 5 bases left between them. Germline lookup yields CDR1 MNHEY and CDR2 SMNVEV (reference sequence). The CDR3 reads CASSSNTDTQYF. CDR3 bases: TGTGCCAGCAGTAGTAACACAGATACGCAGTATTTT.

This chain joins TRBV11-1 and TRBJ2-7; a possible D gene is TRBD2 (5 bases). Trimming removed 1 base from V and 0 bases from J, with 10 bases in between. The V gene's germline CDR1 is SGHAT and CDR2 FQDESV (reference sequence). The CDR3 covers 15 residues. The CDR3 sequence is CASSLGLQSSYEQYF. In nucleotides, the CDR3 is TGTGCCAGCAGCTTAGGACTACAAAGCTCCTACGAGCAGTACTTC.

This clone was counted between two and nine times. The rearrangement joins TRBV30 to TRBJ2-7; no definite D call. Germline CDR1 is GTSNPN and CDR2 is SVGIG (reference sequence). The CDR3 has 11 amino acids. V lost 0 bases and J lost 5, with 5 bases in between. In DNA, the CDR3 is TGTGCCTGGAGTGTGGCCCACGAGCAGTACTTC. It specifies CAWSVAHEQYF.

This clone was picked up one time. CDR3 in DNA: TGTGCCAGCTCCCCTTCCGGGACTAGCGTCTCCTACGAGCAGTACTTC. Translated: CASSPSGTSVSYEQYF. The chain has TRBV18 and TRBJ2-7, with 10 bases that match TRBD2. CDR3 length: 16 residues. The junction had 8 bases not matched to a gene; V was cut back by 6 bases and J by 0 bases. CDR1 and CDR2 (germline): KGHSH, LQKENI.

The rearrangement links TRBV4-1 to TRBJ2-7, with 9 bases fitting TRBD1. The V segment lost 4 bases and the J segment 7 bases; nucleotides outside the gene matches: 17. The CDR3 runs 17 residues. Germline lookup yields CDR1 MGHRA and CDR2 YSYEKL. DNA for the CDR3: TGCGCCAGCAGCCCAATTTTTGCCGGGACAGGGCATGGGGAGCAGTACTTC. This sequence encodes CASSPIFAGTGHGEQYF.

This clone has only one observation. The chain joins TRBV7-9 to TRBJ1-1; 7 bases agree with TRBD1. This CDR3 is 14 amino acids long. CDR1 and CDR2 (germline): SEHNR, FQNEAQ (reference sequence). After removal of 5 bases from V and 1 base from J, the junction contained 4 bases not matched to a gene. Written as DNA, the CDR3 is TGTGCCAGCAGCGAGGGACAGAGGAACACTGAAGCTTTCTTT. Translation: CASSEGQRNTEAFF. Complete variable domain (other parts from reference TRBV7-9 and TRBJ1-1): DTGVSQNPRHKITKRGQNVTFRCDPISEHNRLYWYRQTLGQGPEFLTYFQNEAQLEKSRLLSDRFSAERPKGSFSTLEIQRTEQGDSAMYLCASSEGQRNTEAFFGQGTRLTVV.

The chain combines TRBV7-9 with TRBJ2-7, with 9 bases that match TRBD1. Germline CDR1 SEHNR, CDR2 FQNEAQ (reference sequence). V dropped 5 bases and J dropped 5; count of bases not matched to a gene: 7. This CDR3 has 14 residues. The CDR3: CASSTGQGRDEQYF. CDR3 in DNA: TGTGCCAGCAGCACGGGACAGGGAAGAGACGAGCAGTACTTC.

The V gene is TRBV28, the J gene TRBJ1-5, with D hard to call. V shed 6 bases and J shed 3 bases, with 15 bases lying between them. The CDR3 length is 15 residues. Per the germline V gene, CDR1 is MDHEN and CDR2 is SYDVKM. The CDR3 protein is CASRFPLSINQPQHF. As DNA, the CDR3 is TGTGCCAGCAGGTTCCCCCTCTCGATCAATCAGCCCCAGCATTTT.

The rearrangement uses TRBV9 and TRBJ2-1; TRBD2 agrees at 8 bases. After removal of 2 bases from V and 4 bases from J, the junction contained 2 bases not matched to a gene. In germline, CDR1 is SGDLS, CDR2 YYNGEE. This CDR3 spans 14 amino acids. The CDR3 bases are TGTGCCAGCAGCGTCTTAGCGGGGTACAATGAGCAGTTCTTC. Its protein product is CASSVLAGYNEQFF.

V usage is TRBV7-9 and J usage is TRBJ1-1; D uncertain. CDR1 is SEHNR and CDR2 is FQNEAQ in the germline V gene (reference sequence). Trimming removed 6 bases at V and 4 bases at J, with 9 bases between. The CDR3 runs 12 residues. The CDR3 region has the DNA TGTGCCAGCAGTTTACTCCTCACTGAAGCTTTCTTT. It specifies CASSLLLTEAFF.

The CDR3 reads CSVDQKSGEQYF. CDR3 DNA sequence: TGCAGCGTTGACCAGAAATCGGGTGAGCAGTACTTC. The V call is TRBV29-1, the J call TRBJ2-7, with no clear D. This CDR3 comprises 12 residues. The V and J ends lost 3 bases and 7 bases respectively, with 13 bases between them. Per germline, CDR1 SQVTM and CDR2 ANQGSEA.

The V and J genes are TRBV7-9 and TRBJ2-7, with 14 bases matching TRBD2. CDR1 is SEHNR and CDR2 is FQNEAQ in the germline V gene (reference sequence). The V and J ends lost 5 bases and 6 bases, in that order; junction bases with no gene match: 12. CDR3 length: 17 amino acids. CDR3 protein: CASSQTSGRASSIEQYF. Written as DNA, the CDR3 is TGTGCCAGCAGCCAGACTAGCGGGAGGGCCAGTAGCATCGAGCAGTACTTC.

This rearrangement joins TRBV7-2 to TRBJ2-7; 7 bases match TRBD1. The germline V gene has CDR1 SGHTA and CDR2 FQGNSA. The CDR3 is made up of 15 amino acids. Unmatched junction bases numbered 13, after V lost 8 bases and J lost 3 bases. The CDR3 spells CASAYGQAEHYEQYF. The CDR3 DNA is TGTGCCAGCGCCTACGGACAGGCGGAACACTACGAGCAGTACTTC.

The genes are TRBV4-2 and TRBJ1-2; D gene ambiguous. Per the germline V gene, CDR1 is LGHNA and CDR2 is YNFKEQ. This CDR3 region has 14 residues. The germline V and J ends were trimmed by 0 bases and 8 bases, with 13 bases remaining between them. CDR3 sequence (DNA): TGTGCCAGCAGCCAAGATCTGAGGATTCGGGGCTACACCTTC. It translates to CASSQDLRIRGYTF.

This chain links TRBV28 with TRBJ2-5; the D gene could be TRBD1 or TRBD2 (5 bases each). CDR3 size: 12 residues. The V end was cut by 2 bases, the J end by 7 bases, with 8 bases between. Germline V gene sequence: CDR1 MDHEN, CDR2 SYDVKM. CDR3 bases: TGTGCCAGCAGTTTACCGGGGCGGACCCAGTACTTC. Its translation is CASSLPGRTQYF.

The chain has TRBV2 and TRBJ2-5; either TRBD1 or TRBD2 may fit D (5 bases each). Germline V gives CDR1 SNHLY, CDR2 FYNNEI. Trimming shortened V by 4 bases and J by 5 bases, and 8 bases separated the two germline ends. The CDR3 loop spans 12 amino acids. The CDR3 sequence: CASSVGVETQYF. Written as DNA, the CDR3 is TGTGCCAGCAGTGTGGGGGTCGAGACCCAGTACTTC.

This clone is a singleton in its sample. Here the CDR3 DNA reads TGTGCCAGCAGTTATTGGAGGGGGGTTAACTATGGCTACACCTTC. This translates into CASSYWRGVNYGYTF. V gene TRBV6-5 combines with J gene TRBJ1-2, with D possibly being TRBD1 (6 bases). Germline CDR1 MNHEY, CDR2 SVGAGI. V lost 3 bases and J lost 1, with 12 bases in between. The CDR3 is 15 amino acids.

The CDR3 loop is CASSPPVGAYNEQFF. CDR3 in DNA: TGTGCCAGCTCACCACCGGTAGGGGCTTACAATGAGCAGTTCTTC. The chain uses TRBV18 and TRBJ2-1; D is possibly TRBD1 (5 bases). Germline-derived CDR1 and CDR2 are KGHSH and LQKENI. CDR3 length: 15 residues. V shed 0 bases and J shed 4 bases, with 10 bases lying between them.

The chain recombines TRBV18 with TRBJ2-1; no clear D. Germline V lookup: CDR1 KGHSH, CDR2 LQKENI. The CDR3 is 11 amino acids. The V end was cut by 3 bases, the J end by 9 bases, with 6 bases between. In nucleotides, the CDR3 is TGTGCCAGCTCACCCCGTGGTGAGCAGTTCTTC. Translated, it gives CASSPRGEQFF.